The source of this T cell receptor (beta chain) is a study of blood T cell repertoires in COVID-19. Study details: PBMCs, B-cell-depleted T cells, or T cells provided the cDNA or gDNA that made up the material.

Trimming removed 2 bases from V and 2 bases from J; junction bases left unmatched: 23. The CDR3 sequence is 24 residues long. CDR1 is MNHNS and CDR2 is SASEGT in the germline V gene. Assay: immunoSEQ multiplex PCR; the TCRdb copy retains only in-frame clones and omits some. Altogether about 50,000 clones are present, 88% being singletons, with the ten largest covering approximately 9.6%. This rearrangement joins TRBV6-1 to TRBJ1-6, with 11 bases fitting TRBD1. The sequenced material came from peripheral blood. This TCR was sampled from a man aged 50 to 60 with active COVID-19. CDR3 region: CASSESSKAVTLWGQGAYNSPLHF. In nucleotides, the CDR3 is TGTGCCAGCAGTGAATCATCTAAAGCTGTAACATTGTGGGGACAGGGGGCCTATAATTCACCCCTCCACTTT.